These 27 T cell receptor beta chains were sequenced from one sample in a study of response to subunit inactivated influenza vaccine (dated by TCRdb to between 2018 and 2020). This specimen's time point label, per the study, means: 45 days after influenza vaccine administration. The method behind the library was RT-PCR. The instrument given in TCRdb is Illumina HiSeq 2500. TCRdb passed the public sequencing reads through fastp at Q25 and MiXCR, retaining productive beta sequences. Merged by CDR3 protein, the rows form single entries marked with the most common genes and DNA. The sample table contains about 500,000 distinct CDR3 sequences; only one count was recorded for roughly 13% of them. The top ten hold about an eighth of the sample. Source: PBMCs from blood, taken 40 to 50 days after vaccination. These receptors were taken from a man in his fifties or sixties who received an inactivated influenza vaccine. Donor details come from another sample of the same person, matched by shared clones.

A few counts support this clonotype. This sequence joins TRBV20-1 and TRBJ2-4; tentative D call: TRBD1 (5 bases). The CDR3 sequence is 16 residues long. Germline V lookup: CDR1 DFQATT, CDR2 SNEGSKA (reference sequence). V lost 2 bases and J 6 bases, leaving 20 bases between the germline ends. The chain's CDR3 is CSARPQTLRQTNIQYF. Written as DNA, the CDR3 is TGCAGTGCTAGACCCCAGACGTTGCGACAGACAAACATTCAGTACTTC.

There are a few counts of this clonotype. The V gene is TRBV2, the J gene TRBJ2-1; no firm D call. CDR1 and CDR2 (germline): SNHLY, FYNNEI. The V gene lost 4 bases and the J gene lost 2 bases, with 12 bases spanning the gap. This CDR3 contains 15 residues. The CDR3 nucleotides are TGTGCCAGCAGTGGTCCAGCAAGGGCCTACAATGAGCAGTTCTTC. It encodes CASSGPARAYNEQFF.

This sequence joins TRBV20-1 and TRBJ2-7, with 9 positions matching TRBD2. V lost 3 bases, J lost 3 bases, and 9 bases stayed unmatched. The germline V gene has CDR1 DFQATT and CDR2 SNEGSKA (reference sequence). This CDR3 region has 15 residues. The CDR3 loop reads CSASSGSAKVYEQYF. DNA for the CDR3: TGCAGTGCTAGTAGCGGGAGCGCCAAGGTCTACGAGCAGTACTTC.

This clonotype was seen ten or more times. This chain connects TRBV12-3 or TRBV12-4 to TRBJ1-1, with D maybe TRBD1 (6 bases). V shed 5 bases and J shed 8 bases, with 15 bases lying between them. This CDR3 has 13 residues. In DNA, the CDR3 is TGTGCCAGCAGTCATGACACAGGGAGGGAAGCTTTCTTT. This codes for CASSHDTGREAFF.

This chain uses TRBV29-1 with TRBJ2-7, with D tentatively TRBD2 (6 bases). The CDR3 spans 11 residues. CDR1 is SQVTM and CDR2 is ANQGSEA in the germline V gene. Trimming pared 5 bases from V and 6 bases from J, leaving 11 bases between. Written as DNA, the CDR3 is TGCAGCGTTCCCTCCGGGGGCGAGCAGTACTTC. This sequence encodes CSVPSGGEQYF.

This clonotype was detected many times. This rearrangement joins TRBV4-3 to TRBJ1-2, with D possibly TRBD1 on 5 matching bases. The CDR3 covers 14 residues. Germline-derived CDR1 and CDR2 are LGHNA and YSLEER. V shed 0 bases and J shed 10 bases, with 15 bases lying between them. The CDR3 is CASSQDWGSPLYTF. The CDR3 nucleotides read TGCGCCAGCAGCCAAGATTGGGGGTCACCACTCTACACCTTC.

This clonotype has a handful of counts. This chain connects TRBV9 to TRBJ2-2; D gene ambiguous. From germline, CDR1 is SGDLS and CDR2 YYNGEE. V was cut by 4 bases and J by 8 bases, with 9 bases left in between. The CDR3 totals 12 residues. CDR3 DNA: TGTGCCAGCAGCCTGGTGCTTGGGGAGCTGTTTTTT. Translation gives CASSLVLGELFF.

The V and J genes are TRBV12-3 or TRBV12-4 and TRBJ2-5; D not certain. This CDR3 contains 16 residues. V dropped 5 bases and J dropped 3 bases, with 19 bases sitting between them. This CDR3 is CASSAPTWGKEETQYF. Written as DNA, the CDR3 is TGTGCCAGCAGTGCCCCAACTTGGGGAAAGGAAGAGACCCAGTACTTC.

In its sample, this clonotype was seen a few times. The chain uses TRBV6-5 and TRBJ1-5; D unresolved. The CDR3 totals 16 residues. The germline CDR1 and CDR2 sequences are MNHEY and SVGAGI. V lost 2 bases, J lost 2 bases, and 13 bases lay in between. CDR3 nucleotides: TGTGCCAGCAGTTACCGGTCGGGAGGCGGCAATCAGCCCCAGCATTTT. Amino acid sequence: CASSYRSGGGNQPQHF.

This clonotype came up many times. The chain couples TRBV27 to TRBJ1-5, with D perhaps matching TRBD1 (5 bases). The CDR3 has 15 amino acids. Between the trimmed V and J ends, which lost 1 base and 5 bases, there was a span of 12 bases. Germline-derived CDR1 and CDR2 are MNHEY and SMNVEV (reference sequence). The CDR3 DNA follows: TGTGCCAGCAGTTTATGGGGCACTGGGGATCAGCCCCAGCATTTT. Amino acid sequence: CASSLWGTGDQPQHF.

The V and J genes are TRBV20-1 and TRBJ2-7; D is possibly TRBD1 (6 bases). The germline CDR1 and CDR2 sequences are DFQATT and SNEGSKA (reference sequence). This CDR3 is 14 amino acids long. The V gene lost 3 bases and the J gene lost 2 bases, with 14 bases spanning the gap. The CDR3, as DNA: TGCAGTGCTAGCCCTCTGGACAGTCCCTACGAGCAGTACTTC. Translation: CSASPLDSPYEQYF.

This clonotype was observed a handful of times. J is TRBJ1-4 and V is TRBV7-9; tentatively, D is TRBD1 (5 bases). The germline V and J ends were trimmed by 1 base and 4 bases, with 10 bases remaining between them. The CDR3 totals 15 residues. Germline V gene lookup returns CDR1 SEHNR and CDR2 FQNEAQ (reference sequence). CDR3 loop: CASSLGGSYNEKLFF. The CDR3, as DNA: TGTGCCAGCAGCTTAGGGGGCAGCTATAATGAAAAACTGTTTTTT.

This clonotype was recorded at least ten times. This chain links TRBV11-1 with TRBJ2-6, with 12 bases identical to TRBD1. CDR3 size: 18 residues. The junction had 8 bases not matched to a gene; V was cut back by 0 bases and J by 8 bases. Germline CDR1 SGHAT, CDR2 FQDESV (reference sequence). The CDR3 sequence: CASSLARDRGRPPNVLTF. CDR3 coding DNA: TGTGCCAGCAGCTTAGCCAGGGACAGGGGGCGCCCGCCCAACGTCCTGACTTTC.

This clonotype was observed at least ten times. CDR3: CASSRASGRWAGELFF. In nucleotides, the CDR3 is TGTGCCAGCAGTCGGGCTAGCGGGAGATGGGCCGGGGAGCTGTTTTTT. The chain recombines TRBV27 with TRBJ2-2; 10 nucleotides agree with TRBD2. The CDR3 covers 16 residues. Germline CDR1 reads MNHEY; CDR2 reads SMNVEV (reference sequence). Losses at the gene ends were 5 bases for V and 6 bases for J; bases not matched to a gene: 9.

This clonotype has just a few counts. The rearrangement links TRBV21-1 to TRBJ2-3; the table assigns TRBD2, which was not confirmed against the DNA. TRBV21-1 is a recognized pseudogene. The CDR3 has 15 residues. For the CDR3, the DNA is TGTGCCAGCAGCATTCTCCGGGAGGGCCCAGATACGCAGTATTTT. As protein: CASSILREGPDTQYF.

The V and J genes are TRBV11-2 and TRBJ1-4; D remains unclear. There are 18 residues in the CDR3. V was trimmed by 5 bases and J by 0 bases, leaving 19 bases between them. Germline CDR1 SGHAT, CDR2 FQNNGV. CDR3 DNA: TGTGCCAGCAGCCCCGGGTTCCTTGTGGAAGCAACTAATGAAAAACTGTTTTTT. This translates into CASSPGFLVEATNEKLFF.

This clonotype was observed a handful of times. The rearrangement uses TRBV6-1 and TRBJ2-7; D uncertain. The CDR3 runs to 15 residues. Looked up from germline, CDR1 is MNHNS and CDR2 is SASEGT. V lost 4 bases and J 0 bases, leaving 13 bases between the germline ends. The CDR3 bases are TGTGCCAGCAGTGGATTTGGCGGTTCCTCCTACGAGCAGTACTTC. Translating gives CASSGFGGSSYEQYF.

At least ten counts were recorded for this clonotype. The chain employs TRBV6-1 and TRBJ1-5; no reliable D call. The V gene's germline CDR1 is MNHNS and CDR2 SASEGT. The CDR3 loop spans 13 amino acids. V dropped 10 bases and J dropped 7 bases, with 17 bases sitting between them. The CDR3 spells CATFRVLGQPQHF. For the CDR3, the DNA is TGTGCCACCTTTAGGGTCCTTGGGCAGCCCCAGCATTTT.

Only a few counts were recorded for this clonotype. This chain uses TRBV5-6 with TRBJ2-1, with no clear D. CDR3 length equals 13 residues. CDR1 and CDR2 from the germline V gene are SGHDT and YYEEEE. V lost 3 bases, J lost 6 bases, and 10 bases lay in between. CDR3 in amino acids: CASSSVGSNEQFF. DNA for the CDR3: TGTGCCAGCAGCTCGGTAGGAAGCAATGAGCAGTTCTTC.

This clonotype was seen more than once but under ten times. The chain recombines TRBV6-5 with TRBJ2-3; 9 bases fit TRBD1. CDR3 length: 15 residues. Trimming removed 1 base from V and 1 base from J; junction bases left unmatched: 0. The germline gives CDR1 MNHEY, CDR2 SVGAGI. CDR3 coding DNA: TGTGCCAGCAGTTACTGGGACAGGGGCACAGATACGCAGTATTTT. This translates into CASSYWDRGTDTQYF.

This clonotype was seen repeatedly, ten times or more. The rearrangement links TRBV5-5 to TRBJ1-4; D not certain. V was shortened by 3 bases and J by 5 bases, with 14 bases between the two germline ends. This CDR3 has 15 amino acids. Germline lookup yields CDR1 SGHKS and CDR2 YYEKEE (reference sequence). Here the CDR3 DNA reads TGTGCCAGCAGCTCGCTCGGAGGGTGGAATGAAAAACTGTTTTTT. Translation gives CASSSLGGWNEKLFF.

The J gene is TRBJ2-5, the V gene TRBV9; D is unclear. Germline assignment: CDR1 SGDLS and CDR2 YYNGEE. Trimming shortened V by 0 bases and J by 2 bases, and 8 bases separated the two germline ends. This CDR3 is built from 14 residues. CDR3 coding DNA: TGTGCCAGCAGCGTAGGCCGGAATCAAGAGACCCAGTACTTC. It codes for CASSVGRNQETQYF.

This clonotype showed up just a few times. This chain links TRBV20-1 with TRBJ1-2; D ambiguous. Germline CDR1 reads DFQATT; CDR2 reads SNEGSKA (reference sequence). This CDR3 comprises 13 residues. Trimming removed 3 bases from V and 2 bases from J, with 10 bases in between. The CDR3 nucleotides read TGCAGTGCTAGCCCCGGCAGCAACTATGGCTACACCTTC. It specifies CSASPGSNYGYTF.

A few counts support this clonotype. V is TRBV12-3 or TRBV12-4 and J is TRBJ2-5; D may be TRBD2 (6 bases). V lost 5 bases and J lost 7, with 14 bases in between. CDR3 length equals 13 residues. In DNA form, the CDR3 reads TGTGCCAGCAGTACCGGGACTCAGGGGACCCAGTACTTC. Translating it yields CASSTGTQGTQYF.

The chain recombines TRBV29-1 with TRBJ2-5; D is possibly TRBD1 (6 bases). This CDR3 has 15 amino acids. V was shortened by 0 bases and J by 6 bases, with 17 bases between the two germline ends. CDR1 and CDR2 (germline): SQVTM, ANQGSEA. The CDR3 DNA follows: TGCAGCGTTGAAGATCTTCGTGGGGGCCGGAAGACCCAGTACTTC. The encoded protein is CSVEDLRGGRKTQYF. Variable domain in full (rest from reference TRBV29-1 and TRBJ2-5): SAVISQKPSRDICQRGTSLTIQCQVDSQVTMMFWYRQQPGQSLTLIATANQGSEATYESGFVIDKFPISRPNLTFSTLTVSNMSPEDSSIYLCSVEDLRGGRKTQYFGPGTRLLVL.

The rearrangement links TRBV12-3 or TRBV12-4 to TRBJ2-5, with D maybe TRBD2 (6 bases). The CDR3 runs 14 residues. The germline V and J ends were trimmed by 4 bases and 7 bases, with 16 bases remaining between them. The CDR3 DNA sequence: TGTGCCAGCAGTTCGTCCTACCCCGGGGGGACCCAGTACTTC. It translates to CASSSSYPGGTQYF.

This clonotype has a handful of counts. This chain uses TRBV28 with TRBJ2-5, with TRBD2 matching 8 bases. CDR1 and CDR2 (germline): MDHEN, SYDVKM. Trimming at V came to 3 bases and at J to 0 bases, leaving 6 bases not matched to a gene. The CDR3 is 16 amino acids. CDR3: CASSFILAEYQETQYF. In DNA form, the CDR3 reads TGTGCCAGCAGTTTTATACTAGCGGAGTACCAAGAGACCCAGTACTTC.